This record concerns one TCR beta chain sequence. How the authors handled the data: Quantification of nucleated cells was approximated via reference gene primer amplification. The data were produced by immunoSEQ multiplex PCR, yet TCRdb's version contains in-frame clones alone and is incomplete. V and J calls and clone size are those listed in that table; D and trimming were worked out from the DNA. The table shows more than 110,000 clones, with approximately 80% occurring only once. This entry comes from a study of blood T cell repertoires in COVID-19. The overall study: Collection of acute and convalescent COVID-19 samples took place in the United States, Italy and Spain. Nucleic acid was either cDNA or gDNA, and it came from T cells, B-cell-depleted T cells, or PBMCs.

Unmatched junction bases numbered 9, after V lost 8 bases and J lost 2 bases. The V gene's germline CDR1 is KGHSH and CDR2 LQKENI. The CDR3 covers 14 residues. Sequencing was performed on peripheral blood. The TCR comes from a woman at least 80 years old with active or convalescent COVID-19. V gene TRBV18 combines with J gene TRBJ2-7; 7 bases align to TRBD1. For the CDR3, the DNA is TGTGCCAGCACACGGACAGGCGAGACCTACGAGCAGTACTTC. The encoded protein is CASTRTGETYEQYF.